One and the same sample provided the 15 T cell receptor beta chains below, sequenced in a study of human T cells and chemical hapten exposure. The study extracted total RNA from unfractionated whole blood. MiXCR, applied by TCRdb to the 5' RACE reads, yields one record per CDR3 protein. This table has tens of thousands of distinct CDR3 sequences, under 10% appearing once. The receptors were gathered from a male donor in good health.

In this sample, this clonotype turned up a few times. The CDR3 spells CASSHKGGTEAFF. DNA of the CDR3: TGTGCCAGCAGTCACAAAGGGGGCACTGAAGCTTTCTTT. The V call is TRBV9, the J call TRBJ1-1; maybe TRBD1 (6 bases). The V gene's germline CDR1 is SGDLS and CDR2 YYNGEE. This CDR3 is built from 13 residues. Trimming took 5 bases from V and 4 from J, leaving 12 bases between them.

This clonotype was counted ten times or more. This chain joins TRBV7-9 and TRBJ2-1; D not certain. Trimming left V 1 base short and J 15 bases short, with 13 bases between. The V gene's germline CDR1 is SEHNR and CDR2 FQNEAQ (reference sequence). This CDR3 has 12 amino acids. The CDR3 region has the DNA TGTGCCAGCAGCTTAGGAATCTCTAGTTGGTTCTTC. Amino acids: CASSLGISSWFF.

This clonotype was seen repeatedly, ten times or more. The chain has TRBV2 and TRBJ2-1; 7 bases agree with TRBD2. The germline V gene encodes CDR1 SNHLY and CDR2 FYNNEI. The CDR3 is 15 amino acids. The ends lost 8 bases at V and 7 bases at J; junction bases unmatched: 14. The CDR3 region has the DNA TGTGCCAGCCATGGACTAGAGGTCTCCGGGAATGAGCAGTTCTTC. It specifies CASHGLEVSGNEQFF.

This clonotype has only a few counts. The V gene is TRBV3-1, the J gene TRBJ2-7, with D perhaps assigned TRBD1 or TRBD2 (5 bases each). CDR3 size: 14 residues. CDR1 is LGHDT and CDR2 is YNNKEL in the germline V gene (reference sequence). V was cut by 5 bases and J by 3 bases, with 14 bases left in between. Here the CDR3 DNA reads TGTGCCAGCAGCAGACGGACGGGGCGCTACGAGCAGTACTTC. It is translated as CASSRRTGRYEQYF.

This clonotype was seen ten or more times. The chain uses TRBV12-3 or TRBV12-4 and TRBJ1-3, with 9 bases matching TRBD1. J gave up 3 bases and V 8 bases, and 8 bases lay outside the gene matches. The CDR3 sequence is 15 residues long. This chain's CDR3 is CASGLGQGIGNTIYF. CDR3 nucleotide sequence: TGTGCCAGCGGCCTGGGACAGGGTATTGGAAACACCATATATTTT.

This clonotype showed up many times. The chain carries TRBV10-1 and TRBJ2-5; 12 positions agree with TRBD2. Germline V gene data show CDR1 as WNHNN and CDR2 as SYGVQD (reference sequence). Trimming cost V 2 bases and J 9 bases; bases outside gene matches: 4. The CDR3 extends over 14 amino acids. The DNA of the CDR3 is TGCGCCAGCAGTGAGAGGCTAGCGGGAGGGGCCCAGTACTTC. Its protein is CASSERLAGGAQYF.

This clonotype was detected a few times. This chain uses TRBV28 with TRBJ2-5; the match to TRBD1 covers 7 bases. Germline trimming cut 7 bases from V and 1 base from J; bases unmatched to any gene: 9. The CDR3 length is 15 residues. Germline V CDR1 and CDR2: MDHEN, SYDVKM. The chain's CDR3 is CASTTGDSVQETQYF. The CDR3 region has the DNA TGTGCCAGCACCACCGGGGACAGCGTCCAAGAGACCCAGTACTTC.

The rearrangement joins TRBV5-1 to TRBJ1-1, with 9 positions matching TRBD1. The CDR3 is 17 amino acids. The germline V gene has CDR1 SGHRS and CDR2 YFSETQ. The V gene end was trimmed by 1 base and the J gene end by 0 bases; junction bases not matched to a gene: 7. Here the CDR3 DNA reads TGCGCCAGCAGCTTGTGGGGACAGGGACAACTGAACACTGAAGCTTTCTTT. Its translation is CASSLWGQGQLNTEAFF.

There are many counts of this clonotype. CDR3 loop: CASSPWTGQEAQHF. In DNA form, the CDR3 reads TGTGCCAGCAGCCCCTGGACAGGTCAGGAGGCCCAGCATTTT. The chain combines TRBV7-2 with TRBJ1-5; TRBD1 agrees at 7 bases. The trim removed 5 bases at V and 11 bases at J, leaving 12 bases unmatched. Per germline, CDR1 SGHTA and CDR2 FQGNSA. The CDR3 sequence is 14 residues long. Filled out from reference TRBV7-2 and TRBJ1-5, the complete variable domain reads GAGVSQSPSNKVTEKGKDVELRCDPISGHTALYWYRQSLGQGLEFLIYFQGNSAPDKSGLPSDRFSAERTGGSVSTLTIQRTQQEDSAVYLCASSPWTGQEAQHFGDGTRLSIL.

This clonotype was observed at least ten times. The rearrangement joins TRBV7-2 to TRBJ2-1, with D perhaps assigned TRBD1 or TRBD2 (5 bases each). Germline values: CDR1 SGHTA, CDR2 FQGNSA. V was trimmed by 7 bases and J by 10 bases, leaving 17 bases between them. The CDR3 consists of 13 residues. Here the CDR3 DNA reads TGTGCCAGCAACTTCCGAGGGACGGGGGAGCAGTTCTTC. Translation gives CASNFRGTGEQFF.

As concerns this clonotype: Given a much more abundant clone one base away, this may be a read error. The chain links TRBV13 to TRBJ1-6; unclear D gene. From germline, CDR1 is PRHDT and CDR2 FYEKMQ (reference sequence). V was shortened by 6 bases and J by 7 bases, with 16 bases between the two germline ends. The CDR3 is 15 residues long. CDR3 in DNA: TGTGCCAGCAGGATGGGGTGTCGCTGGAATTCACCCCTCCACTTT. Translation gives CASRMGCRWNSPLHF.

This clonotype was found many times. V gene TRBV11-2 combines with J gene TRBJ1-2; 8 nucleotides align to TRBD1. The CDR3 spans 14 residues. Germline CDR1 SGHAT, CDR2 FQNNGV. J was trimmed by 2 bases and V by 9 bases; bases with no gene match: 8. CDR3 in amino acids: CASSGTGINYGYTF. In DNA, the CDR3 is TGTGCCAGTTCCGGGACAGGTATCAACTATGGCTACACCTTC. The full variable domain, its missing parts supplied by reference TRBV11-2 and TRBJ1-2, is EAGVAQSPRYKIIEKRQSVAFWCNPISGHATLYWYQQILGQGPKLLIQFQNNGVVDDSQLPKDRFSAERLKGVDSTLKIQPAKLEDSAVYLCASSGTGINYGYTFGSGTRLTVV.

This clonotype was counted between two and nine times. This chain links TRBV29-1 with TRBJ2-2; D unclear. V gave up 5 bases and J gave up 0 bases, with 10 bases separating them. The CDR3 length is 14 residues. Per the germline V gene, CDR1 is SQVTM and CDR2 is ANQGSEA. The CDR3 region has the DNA TGCAGCGTTTTTTGGACGGCGAACACCGGGGAGCTGTTTTTT. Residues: CSVFWTANTGELFF.

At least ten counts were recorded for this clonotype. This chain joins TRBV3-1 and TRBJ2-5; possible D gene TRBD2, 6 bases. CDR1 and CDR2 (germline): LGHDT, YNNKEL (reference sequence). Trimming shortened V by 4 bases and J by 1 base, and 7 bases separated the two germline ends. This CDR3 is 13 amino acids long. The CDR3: CASSRDFQETQYF. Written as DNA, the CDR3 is TGTGCCAGCAGCCGGGACTTCCAAGAGACCCAGTACTTC.

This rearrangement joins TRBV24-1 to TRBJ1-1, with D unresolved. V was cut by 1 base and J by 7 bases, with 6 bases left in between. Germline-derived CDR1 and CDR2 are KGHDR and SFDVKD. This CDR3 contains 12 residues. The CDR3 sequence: CATSDLSGEAFF. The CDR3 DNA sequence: TGTGCCACCAGTGATTTATCCGGTGAAGCTTTCTTT.